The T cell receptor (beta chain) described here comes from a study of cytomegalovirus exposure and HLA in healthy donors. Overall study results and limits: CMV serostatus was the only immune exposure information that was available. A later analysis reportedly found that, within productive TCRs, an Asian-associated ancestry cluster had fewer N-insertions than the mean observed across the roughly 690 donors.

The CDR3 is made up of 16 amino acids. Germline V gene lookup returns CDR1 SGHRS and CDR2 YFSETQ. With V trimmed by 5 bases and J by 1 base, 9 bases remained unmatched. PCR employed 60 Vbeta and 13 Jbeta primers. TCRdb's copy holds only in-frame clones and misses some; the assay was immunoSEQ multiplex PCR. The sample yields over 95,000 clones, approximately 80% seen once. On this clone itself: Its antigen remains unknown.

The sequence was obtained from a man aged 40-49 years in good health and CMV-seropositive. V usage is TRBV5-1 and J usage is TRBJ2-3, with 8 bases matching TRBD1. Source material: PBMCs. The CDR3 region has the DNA TGCGCCAGCAGTCGCGGGCAGGGGGCTCGCACAGATACGCAGTATTTT. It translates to CASSRGQGARTDTQYF.